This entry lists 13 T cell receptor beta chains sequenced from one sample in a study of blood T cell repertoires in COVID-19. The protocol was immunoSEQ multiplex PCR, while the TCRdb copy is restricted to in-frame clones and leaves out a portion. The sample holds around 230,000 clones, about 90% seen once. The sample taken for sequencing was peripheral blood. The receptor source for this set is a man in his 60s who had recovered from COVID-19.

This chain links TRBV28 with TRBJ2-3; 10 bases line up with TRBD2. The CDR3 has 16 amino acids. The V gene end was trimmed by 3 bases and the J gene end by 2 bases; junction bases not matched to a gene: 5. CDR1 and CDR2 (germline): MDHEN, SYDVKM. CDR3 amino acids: CASSLERGGNTDTQYF. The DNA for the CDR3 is TGTGCCAGCAGTTTGGAGCGGGGGGGCAACACAGATACGCAGTATTTT.

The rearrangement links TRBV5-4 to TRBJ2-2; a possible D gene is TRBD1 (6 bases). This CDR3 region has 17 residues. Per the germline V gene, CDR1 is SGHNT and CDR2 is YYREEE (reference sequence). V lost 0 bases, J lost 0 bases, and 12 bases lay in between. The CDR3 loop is CASSLAMGTSNTGELFF. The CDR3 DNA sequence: TGTGCCAGCAGCTTGGCGATGGGGACATCGAACACCGGGGAGCTGTTTTTT.

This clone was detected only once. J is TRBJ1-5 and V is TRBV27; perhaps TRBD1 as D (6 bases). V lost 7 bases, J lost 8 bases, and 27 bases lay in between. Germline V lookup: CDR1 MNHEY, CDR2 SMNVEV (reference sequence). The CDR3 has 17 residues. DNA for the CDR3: TGTGCCAGCAAAAAGTCCGCCACCGGGGGGGGCTGGGAGCCCCAGCATTTT. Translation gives CASKKSATGGGWEPQHF.

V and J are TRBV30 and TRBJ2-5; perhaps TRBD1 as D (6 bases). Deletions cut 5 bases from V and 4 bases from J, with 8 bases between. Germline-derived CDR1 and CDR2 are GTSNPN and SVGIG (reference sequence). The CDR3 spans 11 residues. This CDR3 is CAWGRGETQYF. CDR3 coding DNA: TGTGCCTGGGGCAGGGGAGAGACCCAGTACTTC. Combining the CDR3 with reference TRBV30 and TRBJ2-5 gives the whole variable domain SQTIHQWPATLVQPVGSPLSLECTVEGTSNPNLYWYRQAAGRGLQLLFYSVGIGQISSEVPQNLSASRPQDRQFILSSKKLLLSDSGFYLCAWGRGETQYFGPGTRLLVL.

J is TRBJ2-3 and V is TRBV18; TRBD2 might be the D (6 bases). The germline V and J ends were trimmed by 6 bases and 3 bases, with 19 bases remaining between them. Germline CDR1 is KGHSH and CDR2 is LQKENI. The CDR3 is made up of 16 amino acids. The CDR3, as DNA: TGTGCCAGCTCCCCCCTCCGGGAGTTTGTAACAGATACGCAGTATTTT. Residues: CASSPLREFVTDTQYF.

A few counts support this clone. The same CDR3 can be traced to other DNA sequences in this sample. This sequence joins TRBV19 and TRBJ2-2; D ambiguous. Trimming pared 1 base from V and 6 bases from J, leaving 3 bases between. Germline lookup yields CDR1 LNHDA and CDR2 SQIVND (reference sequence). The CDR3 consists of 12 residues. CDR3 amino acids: CASSIGPGELFF. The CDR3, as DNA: TGTGCCAGTAGTATAGGGCCCGGGGAGCTGTTTTTT.

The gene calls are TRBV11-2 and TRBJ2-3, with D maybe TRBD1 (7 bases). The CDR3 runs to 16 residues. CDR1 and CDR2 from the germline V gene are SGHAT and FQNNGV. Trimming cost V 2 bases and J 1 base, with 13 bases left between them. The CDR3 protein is CASSLQGGSRTDTQYF. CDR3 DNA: TGTGCCAGCAGCTTACAGGGGGGAAGTCGCACAGATACGCAGTATTTT. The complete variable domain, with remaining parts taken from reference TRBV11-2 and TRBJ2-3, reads EAGVAQSPRYKIIEKRQSVAFWCNPISGHATLYWYQQILGQGPKLLIQFQNNGVVDDSQLPKDRFSAERLKGVDSTLKIQPAKLEDSAVYLCASSLQGGSRTDTQYFGPGTRLTVL.

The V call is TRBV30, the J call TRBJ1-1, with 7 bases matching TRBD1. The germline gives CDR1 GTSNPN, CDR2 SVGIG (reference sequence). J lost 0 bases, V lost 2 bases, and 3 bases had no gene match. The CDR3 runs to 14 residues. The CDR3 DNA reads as TGTGCCTGGAGTACCGGACAGGTGAACACTGAAGCTTTCTTT. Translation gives CAWSTGQVNTEAFF.

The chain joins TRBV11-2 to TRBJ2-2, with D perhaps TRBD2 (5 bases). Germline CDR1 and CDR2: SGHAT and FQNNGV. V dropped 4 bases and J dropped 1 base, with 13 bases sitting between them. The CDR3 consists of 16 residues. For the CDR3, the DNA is TGTGCCAGCAGCTCCACCAGCAGCGGGAACACCGGGGAGCTGTTTTTT. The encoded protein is CASSSTSSGNTGELFF.

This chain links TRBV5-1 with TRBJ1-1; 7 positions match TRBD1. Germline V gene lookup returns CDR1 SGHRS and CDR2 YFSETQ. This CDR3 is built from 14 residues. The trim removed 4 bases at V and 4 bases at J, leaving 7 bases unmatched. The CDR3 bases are TGCGCCAGCAGCGAGGGGGCGATAGGCACTGAAGCTTTCTTT. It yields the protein CASSEGAIGTEAFF.

The CDR3 region is CASSTRGGQGGQPQHF. The DNA for the CDR3 is TGTGCCAGTAGTACCCGGGGGGGACAGGGGGGTCAGCCCCAGCATTTT. The V call is TRBV19, the J call TRBJ1-5; the match to TRBD1 covers 11 bases. In germline, CDR1 is LNHDA, CDR2 SQIVND (reference sequence). The CDR3 is 16 amino acids. J was trimmed by 6 bases and V by 4 bases; bases with no gene match: 8. Combining the CDR3 with reference TRBV19 and TRBJ1-5 gives the whole variable domain DGGITQSPKYLFRKEGQNVTLSCEQNLNHDAMYWYRQDPGQGLRLIYYSQIVNDFQKGDIAEGYSVSREKKESFPLTVTSAQKNPTAFYLCASSTRGGQGGQPQHFGDGTRLSIL.

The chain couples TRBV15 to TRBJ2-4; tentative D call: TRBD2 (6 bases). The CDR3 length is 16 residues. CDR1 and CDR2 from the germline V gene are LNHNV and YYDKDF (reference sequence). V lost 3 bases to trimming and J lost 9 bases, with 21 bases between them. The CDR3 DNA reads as TGTGCCACCAGCAGGGACTACAGGAGTGAGGGCAGCATTCAGTACTTC. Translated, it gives CATSRDYRSEGSIQYF.

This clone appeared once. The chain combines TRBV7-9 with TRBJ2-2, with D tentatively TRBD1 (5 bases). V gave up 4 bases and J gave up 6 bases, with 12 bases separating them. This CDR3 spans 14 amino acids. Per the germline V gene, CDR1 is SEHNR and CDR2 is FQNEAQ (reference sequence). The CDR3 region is CASSYVRDPGELFF. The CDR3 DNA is TGTGCCAGCAGCTATGTCAGGGATCCCGGGGAGCTGTTTTTT.